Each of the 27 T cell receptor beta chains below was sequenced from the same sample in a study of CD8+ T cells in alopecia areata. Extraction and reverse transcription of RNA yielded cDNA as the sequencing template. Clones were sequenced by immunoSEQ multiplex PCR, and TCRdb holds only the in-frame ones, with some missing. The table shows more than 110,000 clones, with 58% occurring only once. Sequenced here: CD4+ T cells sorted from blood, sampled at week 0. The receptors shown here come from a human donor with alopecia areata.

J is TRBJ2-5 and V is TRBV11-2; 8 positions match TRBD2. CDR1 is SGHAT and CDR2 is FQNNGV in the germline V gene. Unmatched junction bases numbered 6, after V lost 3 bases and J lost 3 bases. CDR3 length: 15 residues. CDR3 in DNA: TGTGCCAGCAGCTTGGGAACTAGCGGTAAAGAGACCCAGTACTTC. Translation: CASSLGTSGKETQYF.

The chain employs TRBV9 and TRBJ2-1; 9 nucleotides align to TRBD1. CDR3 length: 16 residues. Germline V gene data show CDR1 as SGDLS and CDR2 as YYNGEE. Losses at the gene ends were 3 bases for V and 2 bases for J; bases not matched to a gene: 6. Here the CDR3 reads CASSAAGQGTYNEQFF. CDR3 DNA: TGTGCCAGCAGCGCGGCTGGACAGGGGACCTACAATGAGCAGTTCTTC.

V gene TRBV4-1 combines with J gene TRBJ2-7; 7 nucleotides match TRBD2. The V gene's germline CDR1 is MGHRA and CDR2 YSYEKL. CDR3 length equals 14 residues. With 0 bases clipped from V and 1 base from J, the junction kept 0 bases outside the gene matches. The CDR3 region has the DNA TGCGCCAGCAGCCAAGACGGGGGGTCCTACGAGCAGTACTTC. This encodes CASSQDGGSYEQYF.

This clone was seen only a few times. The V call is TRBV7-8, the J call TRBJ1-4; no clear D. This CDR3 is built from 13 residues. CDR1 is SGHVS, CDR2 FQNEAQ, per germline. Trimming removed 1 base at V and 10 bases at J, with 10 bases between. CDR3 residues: CASSLGRLVKLFF. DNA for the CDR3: TGTGCCAGCAGCTTAGGACGTCTCGTAAAACTGTTTTTT.

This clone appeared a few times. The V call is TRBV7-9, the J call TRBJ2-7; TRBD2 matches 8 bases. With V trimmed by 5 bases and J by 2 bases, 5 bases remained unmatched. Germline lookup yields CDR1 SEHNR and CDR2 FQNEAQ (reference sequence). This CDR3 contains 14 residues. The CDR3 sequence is CASSPTSVAYEQYF. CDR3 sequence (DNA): TGTGCCAGCAGCCCGACTAGCGTTGCCTACGAGCAGTACTTC. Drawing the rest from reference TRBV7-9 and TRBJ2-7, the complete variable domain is DTGVSQNPRHKITKRGQNVTFRCDPISEHNRLYWYRQTLGQGPEFLTYFQNEAQLEKSRLLSDRFSAERPKGSFSTLEIQRTEQGDSAMYLCASSPTSVAYEQYFGPGTRLTVT.

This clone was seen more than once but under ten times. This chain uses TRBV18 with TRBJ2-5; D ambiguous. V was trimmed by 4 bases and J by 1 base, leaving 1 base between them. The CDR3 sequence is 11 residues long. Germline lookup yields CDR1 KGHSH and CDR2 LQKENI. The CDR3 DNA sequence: TGTGCCAGCTCACTCCAAGAGACCCAGTACTTC. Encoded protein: CASSLQETQYF.

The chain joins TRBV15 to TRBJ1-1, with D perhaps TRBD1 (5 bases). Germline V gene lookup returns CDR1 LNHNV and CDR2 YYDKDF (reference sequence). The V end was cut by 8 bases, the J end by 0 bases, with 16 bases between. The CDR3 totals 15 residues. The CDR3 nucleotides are TGTGCCACCGGCCTTCCGGGACGGCTGAACACTGAAGCTTTCTTT. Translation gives CATGLPGRLNTEAFF.

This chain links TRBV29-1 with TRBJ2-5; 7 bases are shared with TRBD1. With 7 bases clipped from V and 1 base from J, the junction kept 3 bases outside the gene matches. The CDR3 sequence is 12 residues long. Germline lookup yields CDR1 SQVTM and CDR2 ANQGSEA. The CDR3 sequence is CSGGQTQETQYF. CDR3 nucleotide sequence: TGCAGCGGGGGACAGACCCAAGAGACCCAGTACTTC.

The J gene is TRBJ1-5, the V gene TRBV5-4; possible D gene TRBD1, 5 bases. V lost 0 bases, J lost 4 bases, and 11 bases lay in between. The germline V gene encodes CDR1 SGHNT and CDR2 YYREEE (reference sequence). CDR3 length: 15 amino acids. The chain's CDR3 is CASSLAPEGNQPQHF. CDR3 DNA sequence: TGTGCCAGCAGCTTGGCACCTGAGGGGAATCAGCCCCAGCATTTT.

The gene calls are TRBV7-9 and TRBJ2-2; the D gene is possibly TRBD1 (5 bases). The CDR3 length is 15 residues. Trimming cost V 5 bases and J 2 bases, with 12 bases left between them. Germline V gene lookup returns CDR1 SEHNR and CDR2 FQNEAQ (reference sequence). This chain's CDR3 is CASSPRTFNTGELFF. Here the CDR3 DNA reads TGTGCCAGCAGCCCCCGGACATTTAACACCGGGGAGCTGTTTTTT.

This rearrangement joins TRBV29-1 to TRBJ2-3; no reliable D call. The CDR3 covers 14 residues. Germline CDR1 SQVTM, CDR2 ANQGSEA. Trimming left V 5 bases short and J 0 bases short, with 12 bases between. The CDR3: CSVMAVLSTDTQYF. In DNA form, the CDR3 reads TGCAGCGTTATGGCAGTCCTTAGCACAGATACGCAGTATTTT.

This CDR3 is CASSQAGYGYTF. In DNA form, the CDR3 reads TGTGCCAGCAGCCAAGCGGGTTATGGCTACACCTTC. This rearrangement joins TRBV14 to TRBJ1-2; D is ambiguous. V was shortened by 1 base and J by 5 bases, with 5 bases between the two germline ends. CDR3 length: 12 residues. Germline assignment: CDR1 SGHDN and CDR2 FVKESK.

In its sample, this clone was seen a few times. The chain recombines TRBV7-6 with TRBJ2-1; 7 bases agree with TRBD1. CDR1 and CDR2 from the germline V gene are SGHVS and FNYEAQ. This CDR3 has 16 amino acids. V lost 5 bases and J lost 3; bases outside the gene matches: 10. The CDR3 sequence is CASSLLGQVYYNEQFF. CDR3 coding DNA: TGTGCCAGCAGCCTGCTCGGACAGGTTTACTACAATGAGCAGTTCTTC.

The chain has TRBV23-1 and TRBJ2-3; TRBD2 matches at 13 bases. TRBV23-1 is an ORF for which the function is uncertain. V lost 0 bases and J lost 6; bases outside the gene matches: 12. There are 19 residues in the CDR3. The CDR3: CASSQSSGLAGDPVDTQYF. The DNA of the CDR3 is TGCGCCAGCAGTCAATCGTCCGGACTAGCGGGGGACCCGGTGGATACGCAGTATTTT.

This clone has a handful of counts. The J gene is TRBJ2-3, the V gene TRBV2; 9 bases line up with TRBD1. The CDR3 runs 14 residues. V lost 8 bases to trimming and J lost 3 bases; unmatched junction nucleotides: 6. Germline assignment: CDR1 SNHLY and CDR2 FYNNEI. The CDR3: CASRGTGSTDTQYF. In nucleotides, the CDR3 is TGTGCCAGCCGGGGGACAGGGAGTACAGATACGCAGTATTTT.

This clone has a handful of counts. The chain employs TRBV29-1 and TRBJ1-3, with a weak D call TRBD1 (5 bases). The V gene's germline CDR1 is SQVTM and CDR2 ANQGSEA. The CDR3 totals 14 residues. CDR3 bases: TGCACCCCAAGCCCAGGGTACTCTGGAAACACCATATATTTT. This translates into CTPSPGYSGNTIYF.

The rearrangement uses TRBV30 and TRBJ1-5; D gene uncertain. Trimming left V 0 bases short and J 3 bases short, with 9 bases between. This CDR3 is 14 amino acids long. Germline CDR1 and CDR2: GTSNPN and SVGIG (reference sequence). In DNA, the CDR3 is TGTGCCTGGAGTGTCTCGGGGTTCAATCAGCCCCAGCATTTT. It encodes CAWSVSGFNQPQHF.

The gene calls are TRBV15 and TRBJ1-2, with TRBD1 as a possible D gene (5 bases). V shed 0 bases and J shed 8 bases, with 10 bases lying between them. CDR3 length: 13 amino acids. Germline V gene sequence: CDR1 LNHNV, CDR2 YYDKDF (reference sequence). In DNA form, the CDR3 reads TGTGCCACCAGCAGAGATTTCAGGGACGGCTACACCTTC. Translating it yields CATSRDFRDGYTF.

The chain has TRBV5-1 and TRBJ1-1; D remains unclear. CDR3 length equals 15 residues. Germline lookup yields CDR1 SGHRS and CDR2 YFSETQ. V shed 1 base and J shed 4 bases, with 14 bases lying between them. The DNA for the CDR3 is TGCGCCAGCAGCTTGACTGGAGGGTCGGGCACTGAAGCTTTCTTT. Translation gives CASSLTGGSGTEAFF. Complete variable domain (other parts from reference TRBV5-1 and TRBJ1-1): KAGVTQTPRYLIKTRGQQVTLSCSPISGHRSVSWYQQTPGQGLQFLFEYFSETQRNKGNFPGRFSGRQFSNSRSEMNVSTLELGDSALYLCASSLTGGSGTEAFFGQGTRLTVV.

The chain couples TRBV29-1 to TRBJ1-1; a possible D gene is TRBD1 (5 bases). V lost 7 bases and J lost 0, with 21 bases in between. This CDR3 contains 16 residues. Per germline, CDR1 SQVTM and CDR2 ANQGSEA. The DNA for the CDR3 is TGCAGCGCCATGGGTAGGGTAGGGGTCATGAACACTGAAGCTTTCTTT. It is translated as CSAMGRVGVMNTEAFF.

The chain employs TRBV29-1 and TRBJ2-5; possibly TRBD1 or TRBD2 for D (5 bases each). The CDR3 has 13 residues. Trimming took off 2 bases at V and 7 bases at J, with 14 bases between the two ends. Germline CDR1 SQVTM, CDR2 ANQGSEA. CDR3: CSVEPGPPWTQYF. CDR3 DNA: TGCAGCGTTGAACCGGGACCGCCGTGGACCCAGTACTTC.

In DNA, the CDR3 is TGTGCCAGCAGGGAGGACAGGGGCAGAGAAAAACTGTTTTTT. This sequence encodes CASREDRGREKLFF. The chain is built from TRBV2 and TRBJ1-4; 9 nucleotides align to TRBD1. CDR3 length: 14 residues. Germline CDR1 and CDR2: SNHLY and FYNNEI. V dropped 6 bases and J dropped 8; count of bases not matched to a gene: 7.

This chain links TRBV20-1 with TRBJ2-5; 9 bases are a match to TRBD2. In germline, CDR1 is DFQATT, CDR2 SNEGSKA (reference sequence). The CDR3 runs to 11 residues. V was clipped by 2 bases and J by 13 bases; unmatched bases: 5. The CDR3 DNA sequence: TGCAGTGCTAGATCGGGACTAGCTCGGTACTTC. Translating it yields CSARSGLARYF.

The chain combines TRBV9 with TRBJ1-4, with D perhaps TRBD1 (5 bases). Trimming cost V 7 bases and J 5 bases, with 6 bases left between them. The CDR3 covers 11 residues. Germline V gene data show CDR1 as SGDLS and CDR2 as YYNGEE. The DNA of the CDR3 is TGTGCCAGCGGGACGAATGAAAAACTGTTTTTT. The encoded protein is CASGTNEKLFF.

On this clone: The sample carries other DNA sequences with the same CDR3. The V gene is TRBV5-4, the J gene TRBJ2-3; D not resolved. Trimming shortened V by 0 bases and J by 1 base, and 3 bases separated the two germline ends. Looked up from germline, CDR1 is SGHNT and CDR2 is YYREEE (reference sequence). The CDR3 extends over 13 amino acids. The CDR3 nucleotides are TGTGCCAGCAGCTTGGCGGGCACAGATACGCAGTATTTT. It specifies CASSLAGTDTQYF.

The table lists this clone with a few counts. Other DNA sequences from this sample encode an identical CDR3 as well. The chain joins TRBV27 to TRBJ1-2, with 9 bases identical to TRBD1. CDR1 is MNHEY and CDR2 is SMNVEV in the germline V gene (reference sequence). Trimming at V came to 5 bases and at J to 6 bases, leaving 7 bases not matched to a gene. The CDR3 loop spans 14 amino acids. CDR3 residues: CASSATGGADGYTF. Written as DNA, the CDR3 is TGTGCCAGCAGTGCCACAGGGGGCGCGGATGGCTACACCTTC.

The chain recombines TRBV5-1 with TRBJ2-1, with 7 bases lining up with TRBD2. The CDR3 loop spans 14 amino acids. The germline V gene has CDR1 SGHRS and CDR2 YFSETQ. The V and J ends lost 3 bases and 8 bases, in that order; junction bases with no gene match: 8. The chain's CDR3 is CASSSGGGIDEQFF. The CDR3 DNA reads TGCGCCAGCAGCTCGGGAGGAGGGATCGATGAGCAGTTCTTC.